What follows are 32 T cell receptor beta chains derived from one specimen sequenced in a study of beta chain features in type 1 diabetes. As every portion of the isolated RNA was reverse transcribed, the sequencing read expressed TCRB transcripts. Assay: immunoSEQ multiplex PCR; the TCRdb copy retains only in-frame clones and omits some. The sample records 200,000 to 250,000 clones, approximately 10% being singletons. The specimen was central memory CD4+ T cells from blood. The origin of the receptors is a man aged 18 to 30 in good health.

This clone was detected a few times. This chain links TRBV19 with TRBJ2-1; weak D call: TRBD1 (6 bases). This CDR3 has 15 amino acids. Per the germline V gene, CDR1 is LNHDA and CDR2 is SQIVND (reference sequence). V dropped 6 bases and J dropped 5 bases, with 17 bases sitting between them. CDR3 amino acids: CASSPTGSLNNEQFF. The CDR3 bases are TGTGCCAGTAGCCCGACAGGTAGCCTCAACAATGAGCAGTTCTTC.

J is TRBJ2-1 and V is TRBV20-1; D gene unclear. The CDR3 loop spans 11 amino acids. Germline CDR1 DFQATT, CDR2 SNEGSKA (reference sequence). With 7 bases removed from V and 7 bases from J, the gap between germline ends came to 11 bases. This CDR3 reads CSVPRGNEQFF. In nucleotides, the CDR3 is TGCAGTGTGCCACGTGGGAATGAGCAGTTCTTC.

This clone was seen more than once but under ten times. A much larger clone differs by one base, so this may be a read error. This chain joins TRBV29-1 and TRBJ2-7, with 7 bases lining up with TRBD1. There are 14 residues in the CDR3. J gave up 1 base and V 6 bases, and 9 bases lay outside the gene matches. Germline assignment: CDR1 SQVTM and CDR2 ANQGSEA. The CDR3 loop is CSVCMGRGSYEQYF. The DNA of the CDR3 is TGCAGCGTGTGTATGGGCAGGGGGTCCTACGAGCAGTACTTC.

This clone was observed a handful of times. The genes are TRBV18 and TRBJ2-1; 7 bases match TRBD2. Germline trimming cut 0 bases from V and 4 bases from J; bases unmatched to any gene: 6. CDR3 size: 16 residues. From germline, CDR1 is KGHSH and CDR2 LQKENI. CDR3 DNA sequence: TGTGCCAGCTCACCACCGACTAGCCCTCAATACAATGAGCAGTTCTTC. It codes for CASSPPTSPQYNEQFF.

The chain carries TRBV11-2 and TRBJ2-3; D ambiguous. The CDR3 totals 13 residues. Germline V gene data show CDR1 as SGHAT and CDR2 as FQNNGV. Trimming cost V 6 bases and J 1 base, with 8 bases left between them. Here the CDR3 reads CASRKAGTDTQYF. CDR3 in DNA: TGTGCCAGCAGGAAGGCGGGCACAGATACGCAGTATTTT. The full variable domain, in which reference TRBV11-2 and TRBJ2-3 provide the parts outside the CDR3, is EAGVAQSPRYKIIEKRQSVAFWCNPISGHATLYWYQQILGQGPKLLIQFQNNGVVDDSQLPKDRFSAERLKGVDSTLKIQPAKLEDSAVYLCASRKAGTDTQYFGPGTRLTVL.

The genes are TRBV19 and TRBJ2-1, with D hard to call. Germline-derived CDR1 and CDR2 are LNHDA and SQIVND (reference sequence). Trimming removed 5 bases from V and 9 bases from J, with 8 bases in between. The CDR3 has 11 amino acids. CDR3 protein: CASSPDIEQFF. In DNA, the CDR3 is TGTGCCAGTAGTCCCGATATTGAGCAGTTCTTC.

The chain carries TRBV7-9 and TRBJ1-4, with TRBD1 matching 9 bases. Trimming at V came to 5 bases and at J to 4 bases, leaving 11 bases not matched to a gene. The CDR3 runs to 17 residues. Per germline, CDR1 SEHNR and CDR2 FQNEAQ (reference sequence). Here the CDR3 reads CASSTPYRGQFNEKLFF. In nucleotides, the CDR3 is TGTGCCAGCAGCACACCATACAGGGGGCAATTTAATGAAAAACTGTTTTTT.

This clone came up many times. The genes are TRBV29-1 and TRBJ2-2; 8 nucleotides align to TRBD1. After removal of 7 bases from V and 1 base from J, the junction contained 2 bases not matched to a gene. The CDR3 consists of 13 residues. Looked up from germline, CDR1 is SQVTM and CDR2 is ANQGSEA. CDR3 in DNA: TGCAGCGCCGGGACAGGGAACACCGGGGAGCTGTTTTTT. Translated, it gives CSAGTGNTGELFF.

This clone was found a few times. At the DNA level, this CDR3 is encoded by other sequences in the same sample as well. The chain links TRBV5-4 to TRBJ2-5, with 8 nucleotides matching TRBD2. The CDR3 has 13 residues. CDR1 is SGHNT, CDR2 YYREEE, per germline (reference sequence). V lost 3 bases, J lost 3 bases, and 1 base stayed unmatched. CDR3 nucleotides: TGTGCCAGCAGCTCAGCGGGGGAAGAGACCCAGTACTTC. Amino acid sequence: CASSSAGEETQYF.

This clone has more than one count but fewer than ten. CDR3 protein: CASRLGRNTGELFF. The CDR3 DNA is TGTGCCAGCAGGTTGGGGAGGAACACCGGGGAGCTGTTTTTT. This chain links TRBV7-9 with TRBJ2-2, with TRBD2 as a possible D gene (5 bases). Trimming took 6 bases from V and 1 from J, leaving 9 bases between them. Germline V lookup: CDR1 SEHNR, CDR2 FQNEAQ (reference sequence). The CDR3 runs 14 residues. The whole variable domain, filled in from reference TRBV7-9 and TRBJ2-2, reads DTGVSQNPRHKITKRGQNVTFRCDPISEHNRLYWYRQTLGQGPEFLTYFQNEAQLEKSRLLSDRFSAERPKGSFSTLEIQRTEQGDSAMYLCASRLGRNTGELFFGEGSRLTVL.

The genes are TRBV28 and TRBJ2-7; 9 nucleotides agree with TRBD1. Unmatched junction bases numbered 10, after V lost 6 bases and J lost 1 base. The CDR3 has 16 residues. The V gene's germline CDR1 is MDHEN and CDR2 SYDVKM. CDR3 sequence (DNA): TGTGCCAGCAGCAACCCTCCGGGACAGGGTTCCTACGAGCAGTACTTC. Residues: CASSNPPGQGSYEQYF.

This clone was observed at least ten times. The chain couples TRBV29-1 to TRBJ2-1; D is perhaps TRBD1 (6 bases). The CDR3 spans 14 residues. Per germline, CDR1 SQVTM and CDR2 ANQGSEA. Trimming left V 7 bases short and J 2 bases short, with 15 bases between. The CDR3 sequence is CSAKNRDTYNEQFF. In nucleotides, the CDR3 is TGCAGCGCTAAAAACAGGGACACCTACAATGAGCAGTTCTTC.

The chain is built from TRBV5-4 and TRBJ2-1; a weak D match, TRBD1 (7 bases). Germline V gene lookup returns CDR1 SGHNT and CDR2 YYREEE (reference sequence). The CDR3 length is 15 residues. V was clipped by 4 bases and J by 2 bases, with 13 bases between them. CDR3: CASSPEGQPYNEQFF. CDR3 coding DNA: TGTGCCAGCAGCCCGGAGGGACAGCCCTACAATGAGCAGTTCTTC.

This clone was observed at least ten times. The chain joins TRBV30 to TRBJ2-7; D perhaps matches TRBD2 (6 bases). CDR1 is GTSNPN, CDR2 SVGIG, per germline (reference sequence). V shed 0 bases and J shed 6 bases, with 9 bases lying between them. The CDR3 has 12 amino acids. CDR3: CAWSVTRPEQYF. For the CDR3, the DNA is TGTGCCTGGAGTGTGACTAGACCCGAGCAGTACTTC.

The chain couples TRBV19 to TRBJ2-1; 7 bases map to TRBD2. The J segment lost 0 bases and the V segment lost 5 bases, leaving 7 bases of the junction unmatched. The germline V gene has CDR1 LNHDA and CDR2 SQIVND (reference sequence). This CDR3 spans 16 amino acids. CDR3 residues: CASSRGGGSSYNEQFF. In DNA, the CDR3 is TGTGCCAGTAGTCGCGGCGGCGGGAGCTCCTACAATGAGCAGTTCTTC.

The chain is built from TRBV6-1 and TRBJ1-4; D gene unclear. Trimming removed 9 bases from V and 4 bases from J, with 12 bases in between. This CDR3 comprises 13 residues. CDR1 MNHNS and CDR2 SASEGT come from the germline V gene. CDR3 residues: CASETQLNEKLFF. DNA of the CDR3: TGTGCCAGTGAGACTCAACTTAATGAAAAACTGTTTTTT.

The genes are TRBV7-9 and TRBJ2-6; D perhaps matches TRBD2 (6 bases). V shed 5 bases and J shed 2 bases, with 13 bases lying between them. The V gene's germline CDR1 is SEHNR and CDR2 FQNEAQ (reference sequence). CDR3 length equals 16 residues. The CDR3 DNA reads as TGTGCCAGCAGCCCCAGCGGAGGGCCTGGGGCCAACGTCCTGACTTTC. This encodes CASSPSGGPGANVLTF.

The CDR3 sequence is CASSTGDWLAKNIQYF. CDR3 sequence (DNA): TGCGCCAGCAGTACCGGGGACTGGCTAGCCAAAAACATTCAGTACTTC. The chain uses TRBV4-1 and TRBJ2-4; maybe TRBD2 (6 bases). This CDR3 has 16 residues. Trimming stripped 6 bases from V and 0 bases from J, with 15 bases between. The germline V gene has CDR1 MGHRA and CDR2 YSYEKL.

This clone was observed many times. The rearrangement uses TRBV15 and TRBJ2-2, with D possibly TRBD2 on 5 matching bases. The CDR3 spans 14 residues. The germline V gene encodes CDR1 LNHNV and CDR2 YYDKDF (reference sequence). V was shortened by 6 bases and J by 0 bases, with 8 bases between the two germline ends. CDR3 in amino acids: CATRWGANTGELFF. CDR3 sequence (DNA): TGTGCCACCAGATGGGGAGCGAACACCGGGGAGCTGTTTTTT.

This rearrangement joins TRBV4-2 to TRBJ2-5; a possible D gene is TRBD2 (5 bases). V lost 4 bases and J 2 bases, leaving 8 bases between the germline ends. Germline lookup yields CDR1 LGHNA and CDR2 YNFKEQ. There are 13 residues in the CDR3. The CDR3, as DNA: TGTGCCAGCAGCCTAAGGGAGCAAGAGACCCAGTACTTC. Amino acid sequence: CASSLREQETQYF.

At least ten counts were recorded for this clone. The rearrangement links TRBV4-1 to TRBJ1-2; D ambiguous. Germline CDR1 MGHRA, CDR2 YSYEKL. V gave up 1 base and J gave up 4 bases, with 13 bases separating them. CDR3 size: 15 residues. DNA of the CDR3: TGCGCCAGCAGCCAAGGGCCAGGCTTCGGCTATGGCTACACCTTC. Residues: CASSQGPGFGYGYTF.

The chain's CDR3 is CASSLASGANTGELFF. DNA of the CDR3: TGTGCCAGCAGCTTAGCTAGCGGGGCGAACACCGGGGAGCTGTTTTTT. The rearrangement links TRBV7-2 to TRBJ2-2; 8 bases line up with TRBD2. The germline gives CDR1 SGHTA, CDR2 FQGNSA. The CDR3 has 16 residues. V gave up 0 bases and J gave up 0 bases; unmatched junction bases: 0.

The V gene is TRBV6-1, the J gene TRBJ2-7, with D unclear. The CDR3 consists of 12 residues. Germline V lookup: CDR1 MNHNS, CDR2 SASEGT. The ends were cut back, 5 bases at V and 3 bases at J, with 8 bases in the middle. The CDR3 sequence: CASSPGHYEQYF. CDR3 sequence (DNA): TGTGCCAGCAGTCCCGGGCACTACGAGCAGTACTTC.

This chain connects TRBV29-1 to TRBJ2-6; tentative D call: TRBD1 (6 bases). V was trimmed by 5 bases and J by 0 bases, leaving 14 bases between them. From germline, CDR1 is SQVTM and CDR2 ANQGSEA. CDR3 length equals 16 residues. The CDR3 spells CSVTRQATSGANVLTF. The CDR3 DNA is TGCAGCGTTACGCGACAGGCTACCTCTGGGGCCAACGTCCTGACTTTC.

This clone was observed a few times. The rearrangement joins TRBV7-2 to TRBJ2-3; D remains ambiguous. The CDR3 consists of 12 residues. Germline values: CDR1 SGHTA, CDR2 FQGNSA. With 1 base removed from V and 6 bases from J, the gap between germline ends came to 5 bases. Here the CDR3 DNA reads TGTGCCAGCAGCTTAGACCGCGATACGCAGTATTTT. Protein product: CASSLDRDTQYF.

This clone was counted a few times. The CDR3 nucleotides read TGTGCCAGCAGCGACCGCCATAGCACAGATACGCAGTATTTT. This translates into CASSDRHSTDTQYF. This rearrangement joins TRBV6-5 to TRBJ2-3; D is uncertain. CDR3 size: 14 residues. Trimming cost V 6 bases and J 0 bases, with 10 bases left between them. Per germline, CDR1 MNHEY and CDR2 SVGAGI.

The chain links TRBV7-3 to TRBJ2-3, with no clear D. The V and J ends lost 3 bases and 6 bases respectively, with 13 bases between them. There are 14 residues in the CDR3. CDR1 and CDR2 from the germline V gene are SGHTA and FQGTGA. CDR3 region: CASSLAPGRDTQYF. DNA for the CDR3: TGTGCCAGCAGCTTGGCCCCTGGGCGGGATACGCAGTATTTT.

The sample holds a few counts of this clone. The chain employs TRBV7-8 and TRBJ2-5; 8 bases fit TRBD1. Near its end, the DNA agrees better with TRBJ2-7, so the J call may be wrong. The germline V gene encodes CDR1 SGHVS and CDR2 FQNEAQ. The CDR3 is made up of 15 amino acids. The CDR3 loop reads CASSARQGLSYEQYF. The CDR3 bases are TGTGCCAGCAGCGCCCGACAGGGGCTGTCCTACGAGCAGTACTTC.

Turning to this clone: Other DNA sequences within the sample encode an identical CDR3. The CDR3 is CAWSRQGDQPQHF. The CDR3 nucleotides are TGTGCCTGGAGTCGACAGGGCGATCAGCCCCAGCATTTT. The chain links TRBV30 to TRBJ1-5, with TRBD1 matching 7 bases. The CDR3 has 13 residues. Looked up from germline, CDR1 is GTSNPN and CDR2 is SVGIG (reference sequence). Trimming removed 2 bases from V and 5 bases from J; junction bases left unmatched: 3.

This clone was counted ten times or more. The chain links TRBV7-9 to TRBJ1-2, with unresolved D. Trimming cost V 5 bases and J 6 bases, with 10 bases left between them. The CDR3 spans 12 residues. Looked up from germline, CDR1 is SEHNR and CDR2 is FQNEAQ (reference sequence). The CDR3, as DNA: TGTGCCAGCAGCGAGCGGCGAGATGGCTACACCTTC. This gives the protein CASSERRDGYTF.

The CDR3 region is CASSQGVGTDTQYF. Here the CDR3 DNA reads TGCGCCAGCAGCCAGGGGGTGGGCACAGATACGCAGTATTTT. This chain connects TRBV5-1 to TRBJ2-3; 7 bases line up with TRBD1. The CDR3 is 14 amino acids. Losses at the gene ends were 4 bases for V and 1 base for J; bases not matched to a gene: 3. Per germline, CDR1 SGHRS and CDR2 YFSETQ. The whole variable domain, filled in from reference TRBV5-1 and TRBJ2-3, reads KAGVTQTPRYLIKTRGQQVTLSCSPISGHRSVSWYQQTPGQGLQFLFEYFSETQRNKGNFPGRFSGRQFSNSRSEMNVSTLELGDSALYLCASSQGVGTDTQYFGPGTRLTVL.

This clone was seen a handful of times. This chain links TRBV5-4 with TRBJ2-6, with unresolved D. V was clipped by 5 bases and J by 0 bases, with 6 bases between them. The germline V gene has CDR1 SGHNT and CDR2 YYREEE (reference sequence). There are 14 residues in the CDR3. CDR3: CASRTFSGANVLTF. CDR3 sequence (DNA): TGTGCCAGCAGAACCTTCTCTGGGGCCAACGTCCTGACTTTC.